The 7 T cell receptor beta chains listed next were all sequenced from one sample in a study of T cell clonotyping in hematopoietic cell transplantation. The repertoire was sequenced with immunoSEQ multiplex PCR; TCRdb's copy has only in-frame clones and lacks some. The sample holds tens of thousands of clones, more than 75% seen once. Specified time point: recipient sample about 28 days before transplant, after cytoreduction. Here the sequenced sample was peripheral blood mononuclear cells, taken before stem cell transplant. The receptors originated from a man aged 55 to 70 with biphenotypic leukemia. Some clones in this sample may be carry-over from other donors' samples.

This clone was counted only a few times. The J gene is TRBJ1-4, the V gene TRBV14; D is possibly TRBD1 (5 bases). The V end lost 2 bases, the J end lost 4 bases, and 14 bases lay between the germline ends. CDR1 and CDR2 from the germline V gene are SGHDN and FVKESK. The CDR3 contains 16 residues. CDR3 protein: CASSQYRTPRNEKLFF. CDR3 nucleotides: TGTGCCAGCAGCCAATATCGGACACCGCGTAATGAAAAACTGTTTTTT.

The chain uses TRBV2 and TRBJ1-2; the match to TRBD1 covers 7 bases. V dropped 5 bases and J dropped 2; count of bases not matched to a gene: 5. CDR1 and CDR2 (germline): SNHLY, FYNNEI. CDR3 length: 14 residues. CDR3 loop: CASSPDRDNYGYTF. In DNA form, the CDR3 reads TGTGCCAGCAGTCCCGACAGGGACAACTATGGCTACACCTTC.

The V gene is TRBV29-1, the J gene TRBJ1-2; D ambiguous. This CDR3 spans 15 amino acids. The V end lost 2 bases, the J end lost 0 bases, and 13 bases lay between the germline ends. CDR1 SQVTM and CDR2 ANQGSEA come from the germline V gene. The DNA of the CDR3 is TGCAGCGTTGAATCTCACACCGGGACTAACTATGGCTACACCTTC. Translation gives CSVESHTGTNYGYTF. Using reference TRBV29-1 and TRBJ1-2 for the parts outside the CDR3, the full variable domain is SAVISQKPSRDICQRGTSLTIQCQVDSQVTMMFWYRQQPGQSLTLIATANQGSEATYESGFVIDKFPISRPNLTFSTLTVSNMSPEDSSIYLCSVESHTGTNYGYTFGSGTRLTVV.

The V and J genes are TRBV11-2 and TRBJ2-5, with D perhaps matching TRBD2 (6 bases). The V gene's germline CDR1 is SGHAT and CDR2 FQNNGV. CDR3 length: 13 amino acids. Between the trimmed V and J ends, which lost 8 bases and 6 bases, there was a span of 16 bases. DNA for the CDR3: TGTGCCAGCCAAAATGGGGGGAGAAAGACCCAGTACTTC. It codes for CASQNGGRKTQYF.

V is TRBV27 and J is TRBJ2-7, with D uncertain. V was pared by 4 bases and J by 2 bases, with 3 bases between. This CDR3 contains 11 residues. Per germline, CDR1 MNHEY and CDR2 SMNVEV (reference sequence). CDR3 nucleotide sequence: TGTGCCAGCAGTTCCACCTACGAGCAGTACTTC. Encoded protein: CASSSTYEQYF.

The chain carries TRBV29-1 and TRBJ2-7; D gene unclear. The CDR3 spans 13 residues. In germline, CDR1 is SQVTM, CDR2 ANQGSEA. CDR3 DNA: TGCACCACACTCAATCCAGGAGACTACGAGCAGTACTTC. Amino acids: CTTLNPGDYEQYF.

V gene TRBV4-3 combines with J gene TRBJ1-3; D is perhaps TRBD1 (6 bases). The V gene lost 4 bases and the J gene lost 4 bases, with 11 bases spanning the gap. Germline values: CDR1 LGHNA, CDR2 YSLEER. This CDR3 region has 14 residues. CDR3 in amino acids: CASSLDSRGNTIYF. The CDR3 nucleotides are TGCGCCAGCAGCCTGGACAGTCGAGGAAACACCATATATTTT.